Listed below are T cell receptor beta chains from one sample, sequenced in a study of T cell responses to AZD1222 COVID-19 vaccine. The repertoire was sequenced with immunoSEQ multiplex PCR; TCRdb's copy has only in-frame clones and lacks some. The sample lists some 170,000 clones, 70% to 90% seen once, with roughly 4% in the top ten. The sample was peripheral blood, taken 28 days after the second dose of the MenACWY control vaccine. Receptors originate from an adult who received the MenACWY meningococcal vaccine as a control. CDR3s include the opening cysteine and the closing phenylalanine or tryptophan. D genes are given only for firm matches. Only part of the rows carry a size: once, few, many, or a class if the clone is expanded.

clone_size	d_call	j_call	v_call	cdr3_nt	cdr3_aa
once	NA	TRBJ1-3	TRBV7-2	TGTGCCAGCAGCTCGGCTGGAAACACCATATATTTT	CASSSAGNTIYF
NA	NA	TRBJ2-7	TRBV28	TGTGCCAGCAGTTTTTTCGCTGCTGGGACCGAGCAGTACTTC	CASSFFAAGTEQYF
few	TRBD1	TRBJ1-1	TRBV5-6	TGTGCCAGCAGCTTTAGGACAGGGCCTGAAGCTTTCTTT	CASSFRTGPEAFF
NA	TRBD1	TRBJ1-6	TRBV7-2	TGTGCCAGCAGCTTCGGACAGGGGTACGATTCACCCCTCCACTTT	CASSFGQGYDSPLHF
NA	TRBD2	TRBJ2-2	TRBV4-2	TGTGCCAGCAGCCATGGGGAACTAGCGGGAACCGGGGAGCTGTTTTTT	CASSHGELAGTGELFF
NA	NA	TRBJ1-6	TRBV28	TGTGCCAGCAGTTTTGGGCTGGGGAATTCACCCCTCCACTTT	CASSFGLGNSPLHF
NA	NA	TRBJ1-4	TRBV7-2	TGTGCCAGCAGCTCCTCCGATGAAAAACTGTTTTTT	CASSSSDEKLFF
once	NA	TRBJ2-3	TRBV18	TGTGCCAGCTCCGGACAGAGCACAGATACGCAGTATTTT	CASSGQSTDTQYF
NA	NA	TRBJ2-7	TRBV6-5	TGTGCCAGCAGTTCGACTCCGCCCTACGAGCAGTACTTC	CASSSTPPYEQYF
NA	TRBD1	TRBJ1-5	TRBV3-1/TRBV3-2	TGTGCCAGCAGCCCCGGACAGGGGGGGATGCAGCCCCAGCATTTT	CASSPGQGGMQPQHF
NA	TRBD1	TRBJ2-7	TRBV2	TGTGCCAGCACATGGACAGGGCGGTACGAGCAGTACTTC	CASTWTGRYEQYF
NA	NA	TRBJ1-6	TRBV6-1	TGTGCCAGCAGTGAAGCAAGGGTTCCCCTCCACTTT	CASSEARVPLHF
NA	NA	TRBJ2-3	TRBV5-4	TGTGCCAGCAGCTTGACTACTAGCACAGATACGCAGTATTTT	CASSLTTSTDTQYF
NA	NA	TRBJ2-2	TRBV6-4	TGTGCCAGCAGTGAGTTTTCCTCTGACGCCGGGGAGCTGTTTTTT	CASSEFSSDAGELFF
NA	TRBD2	TRBJ2-7	TRBV30	TGTGCCGGGTCATTAGGGCTAGCGGGAGGGGGGGACGAGCAGTACTTC	CAGSLGLAGGGDEQYF
NA	NA	TRBJ2-3	TRBV7-9	TGTGCCAGCAGCTTAAGGGTAGACCCAAGCACAGATACGCAGTATTTT	CASSLRVDPSTDTQYF
NA	TRBD1	TRBJ2-7	TRBV28	TGTGCCAGCAGTTCAGGACAGGGGGGCGAGCAGTACTTC	CASSSGQGGEQYF
NA	TRBD2	TRBJ2-7	TRBV6-5	TGTGCCAGCAGTTACGGGACTAGCGGCTACGAGCAGTACTTC	CASSYGTSGYEQYF
NA	NA	TRBJ1-2	TRBV24-1	TGTGCCACCATGCAGGGCTATGAGTACACCTTC	CATMQGYEYTF
NA	TRBD1	TRBJ2-2	TRBV6-5	TGTGCCAGTAGTTACTCTGGGGACAGGAACACCGGGGAGCTGTTTTTT	CASSYSGDRNTGELFF
NA	NA	TRBJ2-3	TRBV7-2	TGTGCCAGCAGCTTAAGGCCCCGACGGAGCACAGATACGCAGTATTTT	CASSLRPRRSTDTQYF
NA	NA	TRBJ2-1	TRBV5-1	TGCGCCAGCAGCCCGGGGTTTAAGGTGTTGAATGAGCAGTTCTTC	CASSPGFKVLNEQFF
NA	TRBD2	TRBJ2-7	TRBV5-1	TGCGCCAGCAGCTTTGCTAGCGGGAATAACTACGAGCAGTACTTC	CASSFASGNNYEQYF
NA	NA	TRBJ1-2	TRBV4-2	TGTGCCAGCAGACCTAGACAGGCGCTCGGAGGCTACACCTTC	CASRPRQALGGYTF
NA	NA	TRBJ1-5	TRBV30	TGTGCCTGGAGTGTTGCCTCGTCAGATCAGCCCCAGCATTTT	CAWSVASSDQPQHF
NA	TRBD1	TRBJ2-5	TRBV15	TGTGCCACCAGCAGAGGGACAGGAGTCCAAGAGACCCAGTACTTC	CATSRGTGVQETQYF
few	NA	TRBJ2-7	TRBV5-6	TGTGCCAGCAGTTTGGCGGGCAGACCCTACGAGCAGTACTTC	CASSLAGRPYEQYF
once	NA	TRBJ2-3	TRBV3-1/TRBV3-2	TGTGCCAGCAGCCAAGATCAGGGGCGCGGTACGCAGTATTTT	CASSQDQGRGTQYF
NA	TRBD1	TRBJ2-7	TRBV28	TGTGCCAGCAGCTACCGGGACAGGGGCTACGAGCAGTACTTC	CASSYRDRGYEQYF
NA	NA	TRBJ1-5	TRBV7-9	TGTGCCAGCAGCTTAGAGGGGTCGGACGTAGGGGCCCAGCATTTT	CASSLEGSDVGAQHF
NA	NA	TRBJ1-2	TRBV5-5	TGTGCCAGCAGCTTTACAGGGCCTAACTATGGCTACACCTTC	CASSFTGPNYGYTF
NA	NA	TRBJ2-2	TRBV2	TGTGCCAGCACTCTTCCTACCGCCTTGGAGCTGTTTTTT	CASTLPTALELFF
NA	TRBD1	TRBJ1-2	TRBV29-1	TGCAGCGTGGACAGGGGAAACTATGGCTACACCTTC	CSVDRGNYGYTF
NA	NA	TRBJ2-7	TRBV28	TGTGCCAGCAGTTCGTTAGGTTACGAGCAGTACTTC	CASSSLGYEQYF
once	NA	TRBJ2-7	TRBV27	TGTGCCAGCAGTTTTGGGTCAGGGGTAGGCTACGAGCAGTACTTC	CASSFGSGVGYEQYF
NA	NA	TRBJ2-7	TRBV6-5	TGTGCCAGCGCCGGACAGTACGAGCAGTACTTC	CASAGQYEQYF
NA	NA	TRBJ1-2	TRBV18	TGTGCCAGCTCACCCCTAGAGGGGAATTACTATGGCTACACCTTC	CASSPLEGNYYGYTF
NA	TRBD1	TRBJ2-7	TRBV6-5	TGTGCCAGCAGTCAGGGGGACGAGCAGTACTTC	CASSQGDEQYF
NA	NA	TRBJ2-1	TRBV9	TGTGCCAGCAGCGTAGCGGGAGACTCCTACAATGAGCAGTTCTTC	CASSVAGDSYNEQFF
NA	TRBD1	TRBJ1-5	TRBV2	TGTGCCAGCAAGGACAGGGGGTATAGCAATCAGCCCCAGCATTTT	CASKDRGYSNQPQHF